The 8 T cell receptor beta chains below were found in one sample sequenced in a study of cytomegalovirus exposure and HLA in healthy donors. The data were produced by immunoSEQ multiplex PCR, yet TCRdb's version contains in-frame clones alone and is incomplete. This repertoire shows roughly 200,000 clones, 86% found once; its top ten account for 6.5% to 7.5%. What was sequenced was PBMCs. These receptors originate from a man aged 25 to 40 in good health and CMV-seropositive.

The V call is TRBV15, the J call TRBJ2-7; TRBD1 is a possible D gene (6 bases). In germline, CDR1 is LNHNV, CDR2 YYDKDF (reference sequence). V lost 5 bases, J lost 6 bases, and 17 bases lay in between. The CDR3 is made up of 14 amino acids. In DNA, the CDR3 is TGTGCCACCAGCCAGGGTGGGCTGGGGGCCGAGCAGTACTTC. It specifies CATSQGGLGAEQYF.

This rearrangement joins TRBV30 to TRBJ2-3; D perhaps matches TRBD2 (5 bases). The CDR3 has 16 residues. Trimming shortened V by 0 bases and J by 0 bases, and 13 bases separated the two germline ends. Germline CDR1 is GTSNPN and CDR2 is SVGIG (reference sequence). The CDR3 region has the DNA TGTGCCTGGAGTGTACTTGCTAGCCCTAGCACAGATACGCAGTATTTT. As protein: CAWSVLASPSTDTQYF.

V usage is TRBV6-5 and J usage is TRBJ1-2, with a possible D match to TRBD1 (5 bases). Trimming left V 2 bases short and J 4 bases short, with 14 bases between. Per the germline V gene, CDR1 is MNHEY and CDR2 is SVGAGI. There are 15 residues in the CDR3. CDR3 protein: CASSYTGGGGYGYTF. The CDR3 bases are TGTGCCAGCAGTTACACAGGAGGCGGAGGCTATGGCTACACCTTC.

The CDR3 region has the DNA TGCGCCAGCAGCCAAGATCTTGCGGGACTCTACGAGCAGTACTTC. Encoded protein: CASSQDLAGLYEQYF. This rearrangement joins TRBV4-1 to TRBJ2-7, with D perhaps matching TRBD2 (6 bases). The CDR3 loop spans 15 amino acids. Germline V gene data show CDR1 as MGHRA and CDR2 as YSYEKL. V was cut by 0 bases and J by 3 bases, with 12 bases left in between.

J is TRBJ2-1 and V is TRBV6-1; 7 positions match TRBD1. J gave up 8 bases and V 8 bases, and 12 bases lay outside the gene matches. The CDR3 is 14 residues long. Germline CDR1 MNHNS, CDR2 SASEGT. The chain's CDR3 is CASDLYRQGHEQFF. In DNA form, the CDR3 reads TGTGCCAGCGACCTGTACCGACAGGGACATGAGCAGTTCTTC.

This clone appeared once. The chain combines TRBV7-3 with TRBJ2-3; TRBD2 matches at 7 bases. Germline V gene lookup returns CDR1 SGHTA and CDR2 FQGTGA. The CDR3 runs to 15 residues. V shed 4 bases and J 5 bases; nucleotides not matched to a gene: 9. The CDR3 protein is CASSSRAGVKDTQYF. In nucleotides, the CDR3 is TGTGCCAGCAGCTCCAGGGCGGGAGTTAAAGATACGCAGTATTTT. The full variable domain, rest sourced from reference TRBV7-3 and TRBJ2-3, is GAGVSQTPSNKVTEKGKYVELRCDPISGHTALYWYRQSLGQGPEFLIYFQGTGAADDSGLPNDRFFAVRPEGSVSTLKIQRTERGDSAVYLCASSSRAGVKDTQYFGPGTRLTVL.

The V gene is TRBV5-1, the J gene TRBJ1-4; 8 positions agree with TRBD1. Per the germline V gene, CDR1 is SGHRS and CDR2 is YFSETQ. V was clipped by 0 bases and J by 4 bases; unmatched bases: 2. The CDR3 runs 15 residues. CDR3 DNA sequence: TGCGCCAGCAGCTTGGACGGACAGGGTAATGAAAAACTGTTTTTT. Protein: CASSLDGQGNEKLFF. The complete variable domain, with remaining parts taken from reference TRBV5-1 and TRBJ1-4, reads KAGVTQTPRYLIKTRGQQVTLSCSPISGHRSVSWYQQTPGQGLQFLFEYFSETQRNKGNFPGRFSGRQFSNSRSEMNVSTLELGDSALYLCASSLDGQGNEKLFFGSGTQLSVL.

DNA of the CDR3: TGCGCCAGCAGCTTGGGGGCCGTCCAGGCTTACTACGAGCAGTACTTC. Translating gives CASSLGAVQAYYEQYF. The V gene is TRBV5-1, the J gene TRBJ2-7; D uncertain. V was clipped by 0 bases and J by 3 bases, with 16 bases between them. Germline V gene lookup returns CDR1 SGHRS and CDR2 YFSETQ. The CDR3 has 16 amino acids.